One sample yielded the 29 T cell receptor beta chains listed below, sequenced in a study of identical twins. Using its own MiXCR run on the 5' RACE reads, TCRdb lists one record per CDR3 protein. The sample lists roughly 200,000 distinct CDR3 sequences; around 8% were seen once. The data also belong to a second study, concerning yellow fever vaccine responses in identical twins.

The sequenced sample consisted of memory (CD45RO+) T cells sorted from blood. Source of these receptors: a young woman in good health.

In its sample, this clonotype was seen many times. The chain combines TRBV6-6 with TRBJ2-7, with 10 bases matching TRBD1. The CDR3 has 13 residues. Germline CDR1 is MNHNY and CDR2 is SVGAGI (reference sequence). J lost 6 bases, V lost 6 bases, and 5 bases had no gene match. CDR3 in amino acids: CASSLGQGSEQYF. Here the CDR3 DNA reads TGTGCCAGCAGCCTGGGACAGGGGTCCGAGCAGTACTTC.

This clonotype was counted many times. This chain joins TRBV12-3 or TRBV12-4 and TRBJ2-5, with D possibly being TRBD1 (7 bases). Between the trimmed V and J ends, which lost 6 bases and 4 bases, there was a span of 21 bases. The CDR3 consists of 16 residues. The CDR3 is CASSSRSGPGGETQYF. CDR3 coding DNA: TGTGCCAGCAGCTCCCGTAGCGGCCCAGGGGGAGAGACCCAGTACTTC.

Ten or more counts support this clonotype. The gene calls are TRBV28 and TRBJ1-1; perhaps TRBD1 as D (6 bases). The V end lost 7 bases, the J end lost 1 base, and 10 bases lay between the germline ends. The CDR3 length is 13 residues. The germline V gene has CDR1 MDHEN and CDR2 SYDVKM. The DNA of the CDR3 is TGTGCCAGCATTGGGGGGGCGAACACTGAAGCTTTCTTT. Translation: CASIGGANTEAFF.

This clonotype occurred a few times. This chain's CDR3 is CASSGAIRGDEQFF. In DNA, the CDR3 is TGTGCCAGCAGTGGGGCGATCAGGGGGGATGAGCAGTTCTTC. V usage is TRBV28 and J usage is TRBJ2-1; D possibly corresponds to TRBD1 (7 bases). Trimming removed 5 bases at V and 8 bases at J, with 16 bases between. CDR3 size: 14 residues. The germline CDR1 and CDR2 sequences are MDHEN and SYDVKM.

The J gene is TRBJ2-3, the V gene TRBV7-6, with 7 bases aligning to TRBD1. Germline trimming cut 8 bases from V and 5 bases from J; bases unmatched to any gene: 4. Germline V gives CDR1 SGHVS, CDR2 FNYEAQ. This CDR3 region has 12 residues. In nucleotides, the CDR3 is TGTGCCAGCGCGCACAGGGGAGATACGCAGTATTTT. Amino acid sequence: CASAHRGDTQYF.

This chain uses TRBV14 with TRBJ2-1; perhaps TRBD1 as D (5 bases). Trimming pared 4 bases from V and 4 bases from J, leaving 8 bases between. This CDR3 contains 13 residues. Germline values: CDR1 SGHDN, CDR2 FVKESK. The CDR3 bases are TGTGCCAGCAGCCGGCGGACATACAATGAGCAGTTCTTC. It yields the protein CASSRRTYNEQFF.

As regards this clonotype: The junction differs from germline at one of its ends, possibly a read error. The genes are TRBV12-3 or TRBV12-4 and TRBJ2-3, with D unclear. The length of the CDR3 is 13 residues. The CDR3 region has the DNA TGTGCCGGCAGTTTTGCCGGCACAGATACGCAGTATTTT. The encoded protein is CAGSFAGTDTQYF.

This clonotype was observed a handful of times. The V and J genes are TRBV3-1 and TRBJ1-1; D is possibly TRBD1 (5 bases). The CDR3 runs 13 residues. The germline V gene has CDR1 LGHDT and CDR2 YNNKEL (reference sequence). V was cut by 7 bases and J by 5 bases, with 14 bases left in between. The CDR3, as DNA: TGTGCCAGCACCCGACAAGGGGTTACTGAAGCTTTCTTT. Protein: CASTRQGVTEAFF.

The chain recombines TRBV5-1 with TRBJ2-5; D is perhaps TRBD1 or TRBD2 (5 bases each). The V and J ends lost 0 bases and 5 bases respectively, with 14 bases between them. This CDR3 contains 15 residues. Germline assignment: CDR1 SGHRS and CDR2 YFSETQ. The DNA of the CDR3 is TGCGCCAGCAGCTTGGACGGTAGGGACCCGGAGACCCAGTACTTC. It translates to CASSLDGRDPETQYF.

The rearrangement joins TRBV7-6 to TRBJ2-5; 9 bases match TRBD1. The CDR3 has 15 residues. CDR1 SGHVS and CDR2 FNYEAQ come from the germline V gene. Trimming cost V 5 bases and J 2 bases; bases outside gene matches: 6. The chain's CDR3 is CASSGPGQGQETQYF. CDR3 nucleotides: TGTGCCAGCAGCGGGCCGGGACAGGGTCAAGAGACCCAGTACTTC.

This clonotype was seen ten or more times. The chain has TRBV7-2 and TRBJ2-7; no reliable D call. There are 15 residues in the CDR3. Between the trimmed V and J ends, which lost 2 bases and 2 bases, there was a span of 13 bases. Germline-derived CDR1 and CDR2 are SGHTA and FQGNSA. Here the CDR3 DNA reads TGTGCCAGCAGCTTACGGAGCGAGAAACCCTACGAGCAGTACTTC. It codes for CASSLRSEKPYEQYF. Supplemented by reference TRBV7-2 and TRBJ2-7, the full variable domain reads GAGVSQSPSNKVTEKGKDVELRCDPISGHTALYWYRQSLGQGLEFLIYFQGNSAPDKSGLPSDRFSAERTGGSVSTLTIQRTQQEDSAVYLCASSLRSEKPYEQYFGPGTRLTVT.

In this sample, this clonotype turned up a few times. The chain is built from TRBV3-1 and TRBJ2-1, with TRBD2 matching 13 bases. Trimming took 5 bases from V and 12 from J; bases not matched to a gene: 7. The CDR3 contains 14 residues. Germline CDR1 is LGHDT and CDR2 is YNNKEL (reference sequence). DNA for the CDR3: TGTGCCAGCAGCAAGACTAGCGGGAGGTCAGGGCAGTTCTTC. Translated: CASSKTSGRSGQFF.

This clonotype was observed many times. The chain is built from TRBV4-1 and TRBJ2-7; D unresolved. This CDR3 comprises 16 residues. V lost 0 bases and J 2 bases, leaving 14 bases between the germline ends. Germline CDR1 and CDR2: MGHRA and YSYEKL. For the CDR3, the DNA is TGCGCCAGCAGCCAAGAAAATTCGCGTTCCGCCTACGAGCAGTACTTC. This gives the protein CASSQENSRSAYEQYF.

As regards this clonotype: An end of the junction does not agree with germline; a read error may underlie this. V usage is TRBV7-9 and J usage is TRBJ1-1; D unclear. The CDR3 spans 13 residues. The germline CDR1 and CDR2 sequences are SEHNR and FQNEAQ (reference sequence). CDR3 sequence reads: CATSLEQVTEAFF. CDR3 bases: TGTGCCACCAGCTTAGAGCAAGTCACTGAAGCTTTCTTT.

This clonotype was picked up many times. The chain joins TRBV5-1 to TRBJ2-7; possible D gene TRBD1, 5 bases. Looked up from germline, CDR1 is SGHRS and CDR2 is YFSETQ. V lost 5 bases to trimming and J lost 3 bases, with 15 bases between them. The CDR3 consists of 14 residues. Here the CDR3 DNA reads TGCGCCAGCAGAGGTATGCAGGGTAGCTACGAGCAGTACTTC. This codes for CASRGMQGSYEQYF.

This clonotype appeared a few times. This chain joins TRBV25-1 and TRBJ2-1, with 7 bases aligning to TRBD2. CDR1 and CDR2 (germline): MGHDK, SYGVNS. The CDR3 sequence is 16 residues long. V lost 0 bases and J lost 5; bases outside the gene matches: 7. This CDR3 is CASSEYGGSTHNEQFF. The DNA of the CDR3 is TGTGCCAGCAGTGAATACGGCGGGAGTACACACAATGAGCAGTTCTTC.

The CDR3 region has the DNA TGTGCCAGCAACTCGGGGGGAAGTTTCGGGGAGCTGTTTTTT. This gives the protein CASNSGGSFGELFF. The chain joins TRBV6-1 to TRBJ2-2; 7 nucleotides line up with TRBD2. Germline V gives CDR1 MNHNS, CDR2 SASEGT. The CDR3 is 14 residues long. V gave up 7 bases and J gave up 7 bases; unmatched junction bases: 9.

The chain joins TRBV20-1 to TRBJ2-7, with TRBD1 matching over 12 bases. This CDR3 has 14 residues. Germline lookup yields CDR1 DFQATT and CDR2 SNEGSKA (reference sequence). The V segment lost 5 bases and the J segment 9 bases; nucleotides outside the gene matches: 11. DNA for the CDR3: TGCAGTGCTTCATCCCGGGACAGGGGGCACAGGCAGTACTTC. Protein product: CSASSRDRGHRQYF.

In its sample, this clonotype was seen a few times. This may be a read error, as it is one base from a much larger clone. In DNA form, the CDR3 reads TGCAGCGTTGCGGGAGGGCCGGGAGCACCCACAGATACGCAGTATTTT. The encoded protein is CSVAGGPGAPTDTQYF. This chain joins TRBV29-1 and TRBJ2-3; 8 bases are a match to TRBD2. CDR3 length: 16 residues. V lost 4 bases to trimming and J lost 2 bases; unmatched junction nucleotides: 11. The germline gives CDR1 SQVTM, CDR2 ANQGSEA.

In its sample, this clonotype was seen many times. The chain carries TRBV11-2 and TRBJ1-1; 9 nucleotides match TRBD1. Losses at the gene ends were 5 bases for V and 4 bases for J; bases not matched to a gene: 8. The germline V gene has CDR1 SGHAT and CDR2 FQNNGV. The CDR3 loop spans 15 amino acids. The CDR3 loop is CASSRMDRGPTEAFF. CDR3 nucleotide sequence: TGTGCCAGCAGCCGAATGGACAGGGGACCCACTGAAGCTTTCTTT. The full variable domain, rest sourced from reference TRBV11-2 and TRBJ1-1, is EAGVAQSPRYKIIEKRQSVAFWCNPISGHATLYWYQQILGQGPKLLIQFQNNGVVDDSQLPKDRFSAERLKGVDSTLKIQPAKLEDSAVYLCASSRMDRGPTEAFFGQGTRLTVV.

This clonotype has ten or more counts. The chain links TRBV4-2 to TRBJ2-5, with 10 bases matching TRBD2. The CDR3 consists of 16 residues. CDR1 LGHNA and CDR2 YNFKEQ come from the germline V gene. The ends lost 0 bases at V and 5 bases at J; junction bases unmatched: 6. The DNA for the CDR3 is TGTGCCAGCAGCCAAGATCCTAGCGGGAGTACGGAGACCCAGTACTTC. Its protein product is CASSQDPSGSTETQYF.

The CDR3 loop is CASSQDSLANNEQFF. CDR3 sequence (DNA): TGTGCCAGCAGCCAAGACAGTCTAGCCAACAATGAGCAGTTCTTC. The genes are TRBV4-2 and TRBJ2-1; D may be TRBD2 (5 bases). CDR1 LGHNA and CDR2 YNFKEQ come from the germline V gene. Between the trimmed V and J ends, which lost 0 bases and 5 bases, there was a span of 11 bases. The CDR3 length is 15 residues.

This clonotype was counted ten times or more. The V and J genes are TRBV7-9 and TRBJ2-7; a possible D gene is TRBD1 (6 bases). The ends were cut back, 5 bases at V and 1 base at J, with 12 bases in the middle. The CDR3 runs to 14 residues. The germline V gene encodes CDR1 SEHNR and CDR2 FQNEAQ (reference sequence). This CDR3 reads CASSPSDRSYEQYF. The CDR3 DNA sequence: TGTGCCAGCAGCCCATCCGACAGGTCCTACGAGCAGTACTTC.

This clonotype has at least ten counts. J is TRBJ2-7 and V is TRBV28; D is unclear. This CDR3 comprises 14 residues. Germline CDR1 is MDHEN and CDR2 is SYDVKM. V shed 3 bases and J shed 3 bases, with 12 bases lying between them. The CDR3: CASSFLGTFYEQYF. CDR3 nucleotides: TGTGCCAGCAGTTTTTTGGGCACCTTCTACGAGCAGTACTTC.

V usage is TRBV5-5 and J usage is TRBJ2-5, with TRBD1 identical over 7 bases. With V trimmed by 0 bases and J by 0 bases, 11 bases remained unmatched. The CDR3 totals 18 residues. Per germline, CDR1 SGHKS and CDR2 YYEKEE (reference sequence). The CDR3 region has the DNA TGTGCCAGCAGCTTGGCCCCCCCGGGACAGCGGTACCAAGAGACCCAGTACTTC. The encoded protein is CASSLAPPGQRYQETQYF. The full variable domain, completed using reference TRBV5-5 and TRBJ2-5, is DAGVTQSPTHLIKTRGQQVTLRCSPISGHKSVSWYQQVLGQGPQFIFQYYEKEERGRGNFPDRFSARQFPNYSSELNVNALLLGDSALYLCASSLAPPGQRYQETQYFGPGTRLLVL.

The chain links TRBV12-3 or TRBV12-4 to TRBJ1-5; TRBD1 matches at 11 bases. Trimming cost V 1 base and J 5 bases; bases outside gene matches: 1. CDR3 length equals 15 residues. CDR3 DNA: TGTGCCAGCAGTTTAGGGGGACAGGGGGATCAGCCCCAGCATTTT. Translating gives CASSLGGQGDQPQHF.

This clonotype has ten or more counts. The rearrangement uses TRBV3-1 and TRBJ1-6; D remains ambiguous. CDR3 length: 14 amino acids. Germline assignment: CDR1 LGHDT and CDR2 YNNKEL (reference sequence). V was shortened by 4 bases and J by 7 bases, with 11 bases between the two germline ends. The chain's CDR3 is CASSRIVGNSPLHF. DNA of the CDR3: TGTGCCAGCAGCCGCATCGTGGGCAATTCACCCCTCCACTTT.

This clonotype was recorded a few times. This chain links TRBV5-1 with TRBJ1-2, with 8 nucleotides matching TRBD1. With V trimmed by 0 bases and J by 0 bases, 4 bases remained unmatched. Germline values: CDR1 SGHRS, CDR2 YFSETQ. The CDR3 runs to 16 residues. CDR3 sequence reads: CASSLGQGNSNYGYTF. In DNA form, the CDR3 reads TGCGCCAGCAGCTTGGGACAGGGGAATTCTAACTATGGCTACACCTTC. The variable domain in full, completed from reference TRBV5-1 and TRBJ1-2, reads KAGVTQTPRYLIKTRGQQVTLSCSPISGHRSVSWYQQTPGQGLQFLFEYFSETQRNKGNFPGRFSGRQFSNSRSEMNVSTLELGDSALYLCASSLGQGNSNYGYTFGSGTRLTVV.

This clonotype was counted ten times or more. The V gene is TRBV5-1, the J gene TRBJ2-1; 11 nucleotides line up with TRBD2. CDR1 SGHRS and CDR2 YFSETQ come from the germline V gene. V shed 7 bases, J shed 5 bases, and the junction held 5 bases outside the gene matches. The CDR3 runs 14 residues. The chain's CDR3 is CASVAGGGNNEQFF. The CDR3 region has the DNA TGCGCCAGCGTAGCGGGGGGGGGCAACAATGAGCAGTTCTTC.